These 30 T cell receptor beta chains were sequenced from one sample in a study of T cells in localized non-small cell lung cancer. Clones were sequenced by immunoSEQ multiplex PCR, and TCRdb holds only the in-frame ones, with some missing. The table shows 90,000 to 95,000 clones, with roughly 93% occurring only once. The sequenced sample was PBMCs, obtained before any cancer treatment. Receptors were obtained from a woman aged 40 to 75 with stage II squamous cell lung carcinoma.

A single count supports this clone. CDR3 bases: TGTGCCAGTAGTCTCGGACAGACCCAGGGGACTGAAGCTTTCTTT. It yields the protein CASSLGQTQGTEAFF. The chain uses TRBV19 and TRBJ1-1; TRBD1 is a possible D gene (6 bases). Germline CDR1 LNHDA, CDR2 SQIVND (reference sequence). The CDR3 is 15 residues long. V lost 5 bases, J lost 5 bases, and 18 bases lay in between.

The gene calls are TRBV6-5 and TRBJ1-5; TRBD1 might be the D (6 bases). The CDR3 is made up of 13 amino acids. Trimming pared 4 bases from V and 6 bases from J, leaving 10 bases between. The V gene's germline CDR1 is MNHEY and CDR2 SVGAGI. CDR3 coding DNA: TGTGCCAGCAGTTCGGACAGCTCTCAGCCCCAGCATTTT. Translation gives CASSSDSSQPQHF.

This chain joins TRBV11-2 and TRBJ2-3, with 7 bases fitting TRBD2. The CDR3 is 15 residues long. Germline V gene lookup returns CDR1 SGHAT and CDR2 FQNNGV. With V trimmed by 4 bases and J by 2 bases, 6 bases remained unmatched. The CDR3 region has the DNA TGTGCCAGCAGCTGGGCTAGCGGCCCCACAGATACGCAGTATTTT. It encodes CASSWASGPTDTQYF.

As for this clone: This sample includes further DNA sequences coding for the same CDR3. The V and J genes are TRBV7-2 and TRBJ1-2, with 8 bases aligning to TRBD1. CDR1 SGHTA and CDR2 FQGNSA come from the germline V gene. Losses at the gene ends were 5 bases for V and 6 bases for J; bases not matched to a gene: 11. The CDR3 extends over 15 amino acids. The CDR3 region is CASSPGGRGTHGYTF. The CDR3 coding sequence is TGTGCCAGCAGCCCAGGGGGCCGGGGGACGCATGGCTACACCTTC. The complete variable domain, with remaining parts taken from reference TRBV7-2 and TRBJ1-2, reads GAGVSQSPSNKVTEKGKDVELRCDPISGHTALYWYRQSLGQGLEFLIYFQGNSAPDKSGLPSDRFSAERTGGSVSTLTIQRTQQEDSAVYLCASSPGGRGTHGYTFGSGTRLTVV.

The chain combines TRBV7-6 with TRBJ2-1; D call uncertain. Germline V gives CDR1 SGHVS, CDR2 FNYEAQ. The CDR3 totals 13 residues. Trimming removed 5 bases at V and 2 bases at J, with 7 bases between. This CDR3 reads CASSLGTYNEQFF. In nucleotides, the CDR3 is TGTGCCAGCAGCCTAGGGACCTACAATGAGCAGTTCTTC.

The chain joins TRBV29-1 to TRBJ1-1; D gene ambiguous. Germline values: CDR1 SQVTM, CDR2 ANQGSEA. This CDR3 has 13 residues. Trimming took off 5 bases at V and 3 bases at J, with 13 bases between the two ends. The CDR3 protein is CSVSAPKDTEAFF. The CDR3 region has the DNA TGCAGCGTTTCGGCCCCTAAAGACACTGAAGCTTTCTTT.

The chain is built from TRBV7-6 and TRBJ2-1; 7 bases fit TRBD2. Germline V gives CDR1 SGHVS, CDR2 FNYEAQ. Trimming took 0 bases from V and 5 from J; bases not matched to a gene: 16. This CDR3 contains 19 residues. The CDR3 bases are TGTGCCAGCAGCTTAGCGTTGCTTGGCGGGAGTTTCCCCAACAATGAGCAGTTCTTC. Protein product: CASSLALLGGSFPNNEQFF.

This chain connects TRBV27 to TRBJ2-7; 7 bases are a match to TRBD2. Germline V gene sequence: CDR1 MNHEY, CDR2 SMNVEV (reference sequence). V shed 4 bases and J 7 bases; nucleotides not matched to a gene: 13. The CDR3 sequence is 15 residues long. The CDR3 nucleotides are TGTGCCAGCAGTTCCGTCGGGACCTGGGAGGGGGAGCAGTACTTC. It encodes CASSSVGTWEGEQYF.

J is TRBJ2-3 and V is TRBV6-5, with D uncertain. The CDR3 is 13 amino acids. CDR1 is MNHEY and CDR2 is SVGAGI in the germline V gene. Trimming shortened V by 5 bases and J by 2 bases, and 8 bases separated the two germline ends. CDR3 sequence reads: CASSPLPTDTQYF. The CDR3 DNA follows: TGTGCCAGCAGTCCCCTCCCCACAGATACGCAGTATTTT.

This clone was seen only a few times. The chain combines TRBV19 with TRBJ2-1; tentative D call: TRBD1 (6 bases). V lost 8 bases to trimming and J lost 9 bases, with 11 bases between them. This CDR3 contains 11 residues. Germline CDR1 LNHDA, CDR2 SQIVND (reference sequence). The CDR3 reads CASSQGGEQFF. CDR3 nucleotide sequence: TGTGCCAGTTCCCAAGGGGGTGAGCAGTTCTTC.

V usage is TRBV19 and J usage is TRBJ2-7; D not resolved. CDR3 size: 13 residues. Trimming took off 4 bases at V and 5 bases at J, with 12 bases between the two ends. In germline, CDR1 is LNHDA, CDR2 SQIVND (reference sequence). CDR3 in DNA: TGTGCCAGTAGTAACCGAGTAGATCACGAGCAGTACTTC. It codes for CASSNRVDHEQYF.

The chain employs TRBV27 and TRBJ2-6; 9 positions agree with TRBD1. This CDR3 has 18 residues. V lost 6 bases and J lost 0; bases outside the gene matches: 9. CDR1 is MNHEY, CDR2 SMNVEV, per germline (reference sequence). As DNA, the CDR3 is TGTGCCAGCAGGGCCTGGGGACAGGGAGACTCTGGGGCCAACGTCCTGACTTTC. This sequence encodes CASRAWGQGDSGANVLTF.

V is TRBV5-6 and J is TRBJ2-5; TRBD2 might be the D (6 bases). Germline V gene sequence: CDR1 SGHDT, CDR2 YYEEEE. Deletions cut 4 bases from V and 4 bases from J, with 20 bases between. This CDR3 contains 16 residues. The CDR3 DNA follows: TGTGCCAGCAGCAGGCCTAGCGTCCCCGGGAGAGAGACCCAGTACTTC. It is translated as CASSRPSVPGRETQYF.

The chain carries TRBV6-5 and TRBJ1-6; D gene uncertain. The ends were cut back, 0 bases at V and 10 bases at J, with 13 bases in the middle. The V gene's germline CDR1 is MNHEY and CDR2 SVGAGI. The CDR3 spans 15 residues. The CDR3 protein is CASSYSRAEESPLHF. CDR3 in DNA: TGTGCCAGCAGTTACTCCCGTGCCGAGGAATCACCCCTCCACTTT.

V is TRBV2 and J is TRBJ1-2; D is unresolved. V shed 7 bases and J shed 5 bases, with 14 bases lying between them. CDR3 length: 13 amino acids. Germline V gene sequence: CDR1 SNHLY, CDR2 FYNNEI. Here the CDR3 DNA reads TGTGCCAGCACGGCTGGCAGACGGTATGGCTACACCTTC. Translated, it gives CASTAGRRYGYTF.

This chain uses TRBV10-3 with TRBJ2-1, with unresolved D. CDR3 size: 12 residues. In germline, CDR1 is ENHRY, CDR2 SYGVKD. V was pared by 3 bases and J by 8 bases, with 8 bases between. The CDR3 nucleotides read TGTGCCATCAGTGATTTAGGCGATGAGCAGTTCTTC. Translated, it gives CAISDLGDEQFF.

In its sample, this clone was seen a few times. The J gene is TRBJ2-3, the V gene TRBV28; TRBD2 matches at 14 bases. The V gene end was trimmed by 5 bases and the J gene end by 0 bases; junction bases not matched to a gene: 7. CDR3 size: 18 residues. Germline CDR1 is MDHEN and CDR2 is SYDVKM. The DNA of the CDR3 is TGTGCCAGCAGTGGACTAGCGGGGGGTCCCACTAGCACAGATACGCAGTATTTT. This translates into CASSGLAGGPTSTDTQYF.

The gene calls are TRBV19 and TRBJ1-5; D uncertain. V lost 0 bases and J lost 5, with 8 bases in between. There are 14 residues in the CDR3. Germline CDR1 reads LNHDA; CDR2 reads SQIVND (reference sequence). The CDR3 DNA reads TGTGCCAGTAGTATAGAGGGGAGGGATCAGCCCCAGCATTTT. It codes for CASSIEGRDQPQHF.

V and J are TRBV5-4 and TRBJ2-2, with D unclear. The CDR3 is 16 amino acids. The germline gives CDR1 SGHNT, CDR2 YYREEE (reference sequence). Trimming shortened V by 4 bases and J by 4 bases, and 17 bases separated the two germline ends. CDR3 nucleotides: TGTGCCAGCAGCAAGTCCCAGTCCAGAAGCACCGGGGAGCTGTTTTTT. Amino acid sequence: CASSKSQSRSTGELFF.

The J gene is TRBJ1-1, the V gene TRBV6-6; a weak D match, TRBD1 (5 bases). The CDR3 consists of 15 residues. Germline assignment: CDR1 MNHNY and CDR2 SVGAGI (reference sequence). Trimming removed 0 bases at V and 1 base at J, with 9 bases between. The CDR3 bases are TGTGCCAGCAGTTACTCTCCGGGACGGAACACTGAAGCTTTCTTT. Residues: CASSYSPGRNTEAFF.

The chain recombines TRBV30 with TRBJ2-1; TRBD1 might be the D (5 bases). This CDR3 comprises 12 residues. The germline V and J ends were trimmed by 2 bases and 9 bases, with 11 bases remaining between them. Germline loops: CDR1 GTSNPN, CDR2 SVGIG (reference sequence). CDR3 DNA sequence: TGTGCCTGGAGTCCTCTTGGGGCTGAGCAGTTCTTC. As protein: CAWSPLGAEQFF.

The chain recombines TRBV7-6 with TRBJ2-1; a weak D match, TRBD1 (5 bases). The germline V gene has CDR1 SGHVS and CDR2 FNYEAQ. The CDR3 runs to 14 residues. The V gene lost 1 base and the J gene lost 8 bases, with 12 bases spanning the gap. CDR3 in amino acids: CASSLEGWGDEQFF. In DNA, the CDR3 is TGTGCCAGCAGCTTAGAAGGGTGGGGCGATGAGCAGTTCTTC. The variable domain in full, completed from reference TRBV7-6 and TRBJ2-1, reads GAGVSQSPRYKVTKRGQDVALRCDPISGHVSLYWYRQALGQGPEFLTYFNYEAQQDKSGLPNDRFSAERPEGSISTLTIQRTEQRDSAMYRCASSLEGWGDEQFFGPGTRLTVL.

This chain uses TRBV29-1 with TRBJ2-3, with D possibly matching TRBD1 (6 bases). Germline CDR1 reads SQVTM; CDR2 reads ANQGSEA. The CDR3 contains 12 residues. V was cut by 6 bases and J by 6 bases, with 13 bases left in between. CDR3 in amino acids: CSVGAGLDTQYF. DNA of the CDR3: TGCAGCGTGGGGGCCGGATTGGATACGCAGTATTTT.

The chain combines TRBV5-1 with TRBJ1-4, with 9 nucleotides matching TRBD1. Germline CDR1 is SGHRS and CDR2 is YFSETQ. Trimming cost V 4 bases and J 5 bases; bases outside gene matches: 3. This CDR3 contains 14 residues. This CDR3 is CASSTTGGNEKLFF. CDR3 nucleotides: TGCGCCAGCAGCACGACAGGGGGAAATGAAAAACTGTTTTTT.

The chain has TRBV6-1 and TRBJ2-1; no firm D call. The CDR3 has 11 amino acids. The ends were cut back, 0 bases at V and 9 bases at J, with 3 bases in the middle. The germline CDR1 and CDR2 sequences are MNHNS and SASEGT. The CDR3 region has the DNA TGTGCCAGCAGTGAAGCGGGTGAGCAGTTCTTC. It specifies CASSEAGEQFF.

A note on this clone: At one end, the junction sequence differs from germline, possibly due to a read error. J is TRBJ2-3 and V is TRBV7-7; no reliable D call. From germline, CDR1 is SSHAT and CDR2 FNYEAQ (reference sequence). This CDR3 is built from 15 residues. The CDR3 loop is CASSLGSLPTDTQYF. The CDR3 DNA reads TGTGCTAGCAGCTTGGGCAGTCTCCCCACAGATACGCAGTATTTT.

This chain joins TRBV7-2 and TRBJ2-1, with TRBD2 as a possible D gene (5 bases). Trimming shortened V by 0 bases and J by 6 bases, and 12 bases separated the two germline ends. The CDR3 spans 15 residues. Germline values: CDR1 SGHTA, CDR2 FQGNSA. The CDR3 spells CASSLAPARGNEQFF. The CDR3 bases are TGTGCCAGCAGCTTAGCTCCCGCCCGGGGCAATGAGCAGTTCTTC.

This rearrangement joins TRBV12-5 to TRBJ2-3, with 8 bases fitting TRBD1. Germline V gives CDR1 LGHNT, CDR2 FRNRAP. The CDR3 totals 16 residues. Trimming took 6 bases from V and 0 from J; bases not matched to a gene: 8. The CDR3 nucleotides read TGTGCTAGTGGCGGGGGACAGGCCACTAGCACAGATACGCAGTATTTT. Its protein product is CASGGGQATSTDTQYF.

The table lists this clone with a count of one. Other DNA sequences in this specimen translate into the identical CDR3. The chain combines TRBV7-8 with TRBJ1-1, with D tentatively TRBD1 (5 bases). With 1 base removed from V and 1 base from J, the gap between germline ends came to 7 bases. The CDR3 extends over 14 amino acids. From germline, CDR1 is SGHVS and CDR2 FQNEAQ. CDR3 DNA sequence: TGTGCCAGCAGCTTAGGGAGGGGGAACACTGAAGCTTTCTTT. Residues: CASSLGRGNTEAFF.

The chain combines TRBV6-1 with TRBJ2-2; D is unclear. This CDR3 has 13 residues. The ends were cut back, 5 bases at V and 4 bases at J, with 8 bases in the middle. Germline lookup yields CDR1 MNHNS and CDR2 SASEGT. The CDR3 spells CASSSQSTGELFF. CDR3 nucleotides: TGTGCCAGCAGTAGTCAGTCCACCGGGGAGCTGTTTTTT.